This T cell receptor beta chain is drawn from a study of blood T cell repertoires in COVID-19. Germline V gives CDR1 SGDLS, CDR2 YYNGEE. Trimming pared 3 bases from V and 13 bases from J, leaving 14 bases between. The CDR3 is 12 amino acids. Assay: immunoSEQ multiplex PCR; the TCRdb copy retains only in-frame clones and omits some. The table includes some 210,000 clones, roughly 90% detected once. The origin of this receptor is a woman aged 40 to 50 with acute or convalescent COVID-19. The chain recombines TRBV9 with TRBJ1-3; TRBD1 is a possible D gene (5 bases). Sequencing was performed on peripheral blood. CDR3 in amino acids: CASSGSTAGIYF. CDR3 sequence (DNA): TGTGCCAGCAGCGGTAGCACCGCAGGGATATATTTT.